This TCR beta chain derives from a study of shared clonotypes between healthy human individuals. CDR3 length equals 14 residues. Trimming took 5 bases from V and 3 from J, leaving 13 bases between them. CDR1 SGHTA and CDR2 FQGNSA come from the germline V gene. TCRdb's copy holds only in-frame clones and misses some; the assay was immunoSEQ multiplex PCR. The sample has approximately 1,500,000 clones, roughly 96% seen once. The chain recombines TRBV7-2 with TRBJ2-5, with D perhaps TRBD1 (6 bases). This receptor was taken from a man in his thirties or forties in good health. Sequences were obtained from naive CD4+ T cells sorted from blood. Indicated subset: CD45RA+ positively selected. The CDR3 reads CASSRDNVEETQYF. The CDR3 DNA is TGTGCCAGCAGCAGGGACAATGTAGAAGAGACCCAGTACTTC.